This T cell receptor beta chain was identified in a study of vaccination effects on CD4 cells after COVID-19. This CDR3 has 15 amino acids. V lost 5 bases, J lost 6 bases, and 7 bases stayed unmatched. In germline, CDR1 is LGHNA, CDR2 YNFKEQ. TCRdb's table, derived via immunoSEQ multiplex PCR, lists solely in-frame clones and lacks some. There are over 20,000 clones in the sample; 65% to 85% occur only once, and over 9.5% lies in the top ten. For this clone: Antigen: not known.

Study results and limitations: Just 1 of 255 vaccine-induced clones in healthy recipients was cross-reactive.

Antigen-specific CD4+ T cells expanded by the ViraFEST assay with viral peptide pools were then sequenced. Upon completion of roughly ten days in culture, CD4+ T cells were isolated. Vaccine recipients had no previous SARS-CoV-2 infection; their nucleocapsid antibodies were negative. Here the sequenced sample was CD4+ T cells from PBMCs cultured with HCoV-229E spike peptides, taken before COVID-19 vaccination. The clonotype comes from a human donor who received a COVID-19 vaccine. The chain is built from TRBV4-2 and TRBJ2-1; TRBD2 aligns across 10 bases. The CDR3 DNA reads TGTGCCAGCAGCAATAGCGGGGGGACTTCCAATGAGCAGTTCTTC. This gives the protein CASSNSGGTSNEQFF.